A single sample is the source of the 13 T cell receptor beta chains below, sequenced in a study of cytomegalovirus exposure and HLA in healthy donors. Both 60 Vbeta primers and 13 Jbeta primers went into the PCR. Only in-frame clones appear in the TCRdb table, and some are missing; sequencing was by immunoSEQ multiplex PCR. The data hold some 120,000 clones, with 55% to 75% observed a single time. The source material was PBMCs. Every receptor here comes from a man younger than 40 in good health and CMV-seropositive.

The rearrangement uses TRBV29-1 and TRBJ2-7, with 9 positions matching TRBD1. In germline, CDR1 is SQVTM, CDR2 ANQGSEA. The CDR3 is made up of 14 amino acids. Trimming took 6 bases from V and 1 from J; bases not matched to a gene: 7. Here the CDR3 DNA reads TGCAGCGTGCGACAGGGGGGAAGGTCCTACGAGCAGTACTTC. Translating gives CSVRQGGRSYEQYF.

The chain uses TRBV7-9 and TRBJ2-2; TRBD2 might be the D (6 bases). This CDR3 is 16 amino acids long. Germline CDR1 SEHNR, CDR2 FQNEAQ (reference sequence). The germline V and J ends were trimmed by 1 base and 5 bases, with 14 bases remaining between them. The CDR3 protein is CASSLGAAGRTGELFF. CDR3 in DNA: TGTGCCAGCAGCTTAGGGGCGGCAGGGAGGACCGGGGAGCTGTTTTTT.

This chain uses TRBV2 with TRBJ2-3; tentative D call: TRBD1 (5 bases). CDR1 SNHLY and CDR2 FYNNEI come from the germline V gene. With 7 bases removed from V and 5 bases from J, the gap between germline ends came to 16 bases. This CDR3 contains 14 residues. The CDR3 DNA is TGTGCCAGCACACTGCAAACAACAGGAGATACGCAGTATTTT. This sequence encodes CASTLQTTGDTQYF.

The CDR3 DNA is TGCAGCGTTCAGGGCTACGAGCAGTACTTC. Translating it yields CSVQGYEQYF. This chain joins TRBV20-1 and TRBJ2-7, with TRBD1 as a possible D gene (5 bases). Germline assignment: CDR1 DFQATT and CDR2 SNEGSKA (reference sequence). The CDR3 runs to 10 residues.

J is TRBJ1-2 and V is TRBV19; tentative D call: TRBD1 (5 bases). Germline V CDR1 and CDR2: LNHDA, SQIVND (reference sequence). The CDR3 spans 15 residues. Trimming shortened V by 5 bases and J by 3 bases, and 16 bases separated the two germline ends. CDR3 residues: CASSRGRREDYGYTF. CDR3 sequence (DNA): TGTGCCAGTAGTCGGGGCAGGAGGGAGGACTATGGCTACACCTTC.

V usage is TRBV20-1 and J usage is TRBJ1-2, with 8 bases that match TRBD1. The germline V gene encodes CDR1 DFQATT and CDR2 SNEGSKA (reference sequence). The V gene end was trimmed by 4 bases and the J gene end by 13 bases; junction bases not matched to a gene: 8. The CDR3 is 11 residues long. The CDR3 loop reads CSAKGQVESTF. The CDR3, as DNA: TGCAGTGCTAAGGGACAGGTAGAGAGCACCTTC.

This clone was observed a few times. The chain combines TRBV28 with TRBJ1-3; no definite D call. CDR1 MDHEN and CDR2 SYDVKM come from the germline V gene. This CDR3 region has 15 residues. With 7 bases removed from V and 0 bases from J, the gap between germline ends came to 13 bases. The CDR3, as DNA: TGTGCCAGCATCCCGGGATGGGGCTCTGGAAACACCATATATTTT. It specifies CASIPGWGSGNTIYF. Full variable domain (outside the CDR3, taken from reference TRBV28 and TRBJ1-3): DVKVTQSSRYLVKRTGEKVFLECVQDMDHENMFWYRQDPGLGLRLIYFSYDVKMKEKGDIPEGYSVSREKKERFSLILESASTNQTSMYLCASIPGWGSGNTIYFGEGSWLTVV.

V gene TRBV29-1 combines with J gene TRBJ2-3; maybe TRBD2 (5 bases). Looked up from germline, CDR1 is SQVTM and CDR2 is ANQGSEA. Trimming left V 3 bases short and J 6 bases short, with 13 bases between. The CDR3 contains 13 residues. The CDR3 loop reads CSVDWRADDTQYF. CDR3 in DNA: TGCAGCGTTGATTGGCGAGCGGACGATACGCAGTATTTT.

The chain joins TRBV4-2 to TRBJ1-1; D gene uncertain. The germline gives CDR1 LGHNA, CDR2 YNFKEQ. CDR3 length equals 13 residues. V was clipped by 0 bases and J by 2 bases, with 4 bases between them. CDR3 loop: CASSQDGNTEAFF. The CDR3 nucleotides read TGTGCCAGCAGCCAAGATGGCAACACTGAAGCTTTCTTT.

The V and J genes are TRBV6-5 and TRBJ2-1, with 9 bases lining up with TRBD2. CDR1 is MNHEY and CDR2 is SVGAGI in the germline V gene. The CDR3 totals 14 residues. Trimming cost V 7 bases and J 7 bases; bases outside gene matches: 8. CDR3: CASKFSGSINEQFF. Here the CDR3 DNA reads TGTGCCAGCAAATTTAGCGGGAGCATTAATGAGCAGTTCTTC.

This chain connects TRBV11-2 to TRBJ2-2; the D gene is possibly TRBD1 (5 bases). The V end was cut by 0 bases, the J end by 6 bases, with 8 bases between. The germline CDR1 and CDR2 sequences are SGHAT and FQNNGV. This CDR3 comprises 14 residues. Here the CDR3 DNA reads TGTGCCAGCAGCTTAGACAGGGCGGCCGGGGAGCTGTTTTTT. This encodes CASSLDRAAGELFF.

The rearrangement joins TRBV2 to TRBJ1-1; D is undetermined. The CDR3 sequence is 12 residues long. Germline V CDR1 and CDR2: SNHLY, FYNNEI. Trimming shortened V by 6 bases and J by 6 bases, and 11 bases separated the two germline ends. Here the CDR3 reads CASSERWAEAFF. The CDR3 nucleotides read TGTGCCAGCAGCGAGCGATGGGCTGAAGCTTTCTTT.

The chain carries TRBV7-2 and TRBJ2-7; TRBD2 agrees at 11 bases. This CDR3 region has 16 residues. The junction had 9 bases not matched to a gene; V was cut back by 5 bases and J by 3 bases. Germline V CDR1 and CDR2: SGHTA, FQGNSA. The CDR3 DNA is TGTGCCAGCAGCCCCCAGACTAGCGGGACGATCTACGAGCAGTACTTC. Amino acid sequence: CASSPQTSGTIYEQYF.